Described below is a single T cell receptor beta chain sequence and its context. The CDR3 spans 14 residues. The V gene lost 3 bases and the J gene lost 0 bases, with 8 bases spanning the gap. Germline CDR1 and CDR2: LNHDA and SQIVND (reference sequence). This sample is drawn from a study of blood T cell repertoires in COVID-19. In the study overall: PBMCs, B-cell-depleted T cells, or T cells were the source of the cDNA or gDNA that made up the material.

As processed by the authors: Amplification of reference gene primers provided the estimated nucleated cell counts. Profiled with immunoSEQ multiplex PCR; TCRdb holds only in-frame clones, not every one. The V and J calls and clone size come from that table; D and trimming were worked out from the DNA. The sample holds tens of thousands of clones, approximately 92% seen once. Sequencing input: peripheral blood. This receptor was taken from an older woman with COVID-19, enrolled during active disease. The chain uses TRBV19 and TRBJ1-1; D gene ambiguous. The CDR3 sequence is CASSIYNLNTEAFF. The CDR3 DNA is TGTGCCAGTAGTATTTACAACCTGAACACTGAAGCTTTCTTT.